The clone carrying this TCR beta chain showed up just once. The germline CDR1 and CDR2 sequences are SGHRS and YFSETQ. The CDR3 is 16 residues long. V dropped 6 bases and J dropped 1 base, with 16 bases sitting between them. The RNA input was about 0.45 to 1 ug, and it was reverse transcribed with random hexamers. TCRdb reanalysed the immunoSEQ multiplex PCR reads using MiXCR and keeps one entry per CDR3 protein. Seen here are about 130,000 distinct CDR3 sequences, more than 85% observed once, and the top ten hold approximately 0.18%. This sample was taken from a study of CD8 T cells in Susac syndrome.

The rearrangement links TRBV5-1 to TRBJ2-2; D may be TRBD2 (6 bases). This TCR was sampled from a human donor with Susac syndrome. Specimen: CD8+ T cells from PBMCs. The CDR3 spells CASTLPGLENTGELFF. The CDR3, as DNA: TGCGCCAGCACCCTCCCGGGACTGGAGAACACCGGGGAGCTGTTTTTT.